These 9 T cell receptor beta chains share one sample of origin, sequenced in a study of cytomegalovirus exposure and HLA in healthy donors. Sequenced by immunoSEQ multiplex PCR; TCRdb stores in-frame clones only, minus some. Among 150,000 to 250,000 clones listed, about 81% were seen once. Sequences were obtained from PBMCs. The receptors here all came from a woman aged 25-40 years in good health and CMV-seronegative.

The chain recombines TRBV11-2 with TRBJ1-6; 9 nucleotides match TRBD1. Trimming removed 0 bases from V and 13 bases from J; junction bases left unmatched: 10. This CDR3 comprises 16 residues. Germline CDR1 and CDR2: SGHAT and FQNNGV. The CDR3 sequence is CASSLDLTGGRAPLHF. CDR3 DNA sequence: TGTGCCAGCAGCTTAGACTTGACAGGGGGACGGGCCCCCCTCCACTTT.

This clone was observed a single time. The CDR3 protein is CASSTTLAGFSNEQFF. For the CDR3, the DNA is TGTGCCAGCAGCACTACCCTAGCGGGATTTTCCAATGAGCAGTTCTTC. The chain couples TRBV7-3 to TRBJ2-1; 9 nucleotides match TRBD2. The ends lost 5 bases at V and 6 bases at J; junction bases unmatched: 11. Germline CDR1 SGHTA, CDR2 FQGTGA. The CDR3 is made up of 16 amino acids.

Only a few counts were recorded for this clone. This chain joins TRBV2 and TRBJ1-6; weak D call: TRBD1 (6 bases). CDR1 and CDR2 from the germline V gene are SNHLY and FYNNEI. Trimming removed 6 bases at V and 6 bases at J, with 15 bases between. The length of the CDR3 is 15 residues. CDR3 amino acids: CASRPWGHLNSPLHF. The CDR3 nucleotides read TGTGCCAGCAGGCCCTGGGGACACCTTAATTCACCCCTCCACTTT. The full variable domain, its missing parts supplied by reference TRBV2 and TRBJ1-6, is EPEVTQTPSHQVTQMGQEVILRCVPISNHLYFYWYRQILGQKVEFLVSFYNNEISEKSEIFDDQFSVERPDGSNFTLKIRSTKLEDSAMYFCASRPWGHLNSPLHFGNGTRLTVT.

CDR3 coding DNA: TGTGCCAGCAGGGTACTCGGACAGACTTTCAATCAGCCCCAGCATTTT. Its protein is CASRVLGQTFNQPQHF. The chain combines TRBV28 with TRBJ1-5; a possible D gene is TRBD1 (6 bases). The CDR3 sequence is 16 residues long. Per the germline V gene, CDR1 is MDHEN and CDR2 is SYDVKM. Between the trimmed V and J ends, which lost 6 bases and 3 bases, there was a span of 18 bases.

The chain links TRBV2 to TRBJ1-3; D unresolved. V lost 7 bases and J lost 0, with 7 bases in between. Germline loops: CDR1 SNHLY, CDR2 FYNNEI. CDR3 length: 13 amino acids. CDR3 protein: CASNSPSGNTIYF. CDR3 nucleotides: TGTGCCAGCAACAGTCCCTCTGGAAACACCATATATTTT.

The CDR3 here is CAISESARNEQYF. The DNA for the CDR3 is TGTGCCATCAGTGAGTCAGCGCGCAACGAGCAGTACTTC. The chain combines TRBV10-3 with TRBJ2-7; D unresolved. Germline loops: CDR1 ENHRY, CDR2 SYGVKD. With 0 bases removed from V and 5 bases from J, the gap between germline ends came to 8 bases. The CDR3 extends over 13 amino acids.

CDR3 residues: CASSPDIIRQPQHF. DNA for the CDR3: TGTGCCAGTAGTCCCGACATAATAAGGCAGCCCCAGCATTTT. The V and J genes are TRBV19 and TRBJ1-5; D is unclear. CDR1 LNHDA and CDR2 SQIVND come from the germline V gene (reference sequence). The CDR3 is 14 amino acids. Trimming took 5 bases from V and 7 from J, leaving 15 bases between them.

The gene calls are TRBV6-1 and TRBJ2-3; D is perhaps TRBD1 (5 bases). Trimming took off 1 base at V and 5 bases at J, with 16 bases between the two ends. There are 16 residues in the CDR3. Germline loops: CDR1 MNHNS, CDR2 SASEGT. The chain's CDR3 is CASSEVWSGHGDTQYF. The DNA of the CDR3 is TGTGCCAGCAGTGAAGTGTGGTCAGGGCATGGAGATACGCAGTATTTT.

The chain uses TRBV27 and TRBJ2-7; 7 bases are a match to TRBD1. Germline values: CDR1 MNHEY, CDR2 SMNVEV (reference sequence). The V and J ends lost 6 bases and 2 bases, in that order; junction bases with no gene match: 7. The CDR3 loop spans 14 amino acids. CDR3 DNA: TGTGCCAGCAGAAATCCGGGACAGACCTACGAGCAGTACTTC. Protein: CASRNPGQTYEQYF.